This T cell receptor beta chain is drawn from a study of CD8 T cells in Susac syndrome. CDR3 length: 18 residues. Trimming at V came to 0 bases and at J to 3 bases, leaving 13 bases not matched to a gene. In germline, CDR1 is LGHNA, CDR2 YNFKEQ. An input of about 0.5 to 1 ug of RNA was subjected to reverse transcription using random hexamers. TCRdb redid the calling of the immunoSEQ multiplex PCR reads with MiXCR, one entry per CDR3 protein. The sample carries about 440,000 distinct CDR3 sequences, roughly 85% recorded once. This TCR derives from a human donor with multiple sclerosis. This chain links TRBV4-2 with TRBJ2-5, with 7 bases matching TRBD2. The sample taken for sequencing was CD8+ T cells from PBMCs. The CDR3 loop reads CASSQESELASGKETQYF. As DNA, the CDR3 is TGTGCCAGCAGCCAAGAGTCCGAATTGGCTAGCGGAAAAGAGACCCAGTACTTC.